One and the same sample provided the 5 T cell receptor beta chains below, sequenced in a study of T cells in narcolepsy (dated by TCRdb to 2016 to 2019). Libraries were prepared through the immunoSEQ multiplex PCR assay. Imported from immuneACCESS, the table was reduced by TCRdb to in-frame sequences with V and J called. These copies leave out some clones; in studies compared against another copy, an unresolved V gene accounts for under half, and the cause of the remainder is not known. The sample records some 34,000 clones, over 65% of which are singletons. The ten largest clones take up roughly 2.1% of the sample. Source material: memory (CD45RA-) CD4+ T cells from blood. The cell subset or site label here, explained by the study, means: memory T cells sorted ex vivo from peripheral blood. All receptors derive from a human donor in good health.

This chain uses TRBV27 with TRBJ2-3; no definite D call. Germline CDR1 and CDR2: MNHEY and SMNVEV (reference sequence). The CDR3 has 13 residues. V lost 5 bases and J lost 2, with 8 bases in between. CDR3 sequence (DNA): TGTGCCAGCAGTCCCCAACACACAGATACGCAGTATTTT. This encodes CASSPQHTDTQYF.

The rearrangement uses TRBV15 and TRBJ1-2; no firm D call. CDR3 length: 13 residues. Trimming shortened V by 1 base and J by 2 bases, and 5 bases separated the two germline ends. CDR1 is LNHNV and CDR2 is YYDKDF in the germline V gene (reference sequence). CDR3 sequence: CATSRGVNYGYTF. CDR3 bases: TGTGCCACCAGCAGAGGGGTCAACTATGGCTACACCTTC.

The CDR3 region is CASRVAGGSENIQYF. CDR3 DNA: TGTGCCAGCAGGGTAGCGGGAGGGTCCGAAAACATTCAGTACTTC. V is TRBV5-4 and J is TRBJ2-4; 11 bases agree with TRBD2. There are 15 residues in the CDR3. In germline, CDR1 is SGHNT, CDR2 YYREEE (reference sequence). Trimming took 5 bases from V and 5 from J; bases not matched to a gene: 6. Combining the CDR3 with reference TRBV5-4 and TRBJ2-4 gives the whole variable domain ETGVTQSPTHLIKTRGQQVTLRCSSQSGHNTVSWYQQALGQGPQFIFQYYREEENGRGNFPPRFSGLQFPNYSSELNVNALELDDSALYLCASRVAGGSENIQYFGAGTRLSVL.

This chain joins TRBV19 and TRBJ2-5, with D tentatively TRBD1 or TRBD2 (6 bases each). The CDR3 spans 16 residues. The V gene lost 3 bases and the J gene lost 5 bases, with 19 bases spanning the gap. The germline V gene encodes CDR1 LNHDA and CDR2 SQIVND (reference sequence). Written as DNA, the CDR3 is TGTGCCAGTAGTATTTCGGGGGCGGTACCGGCGGAGACCCAGTACTTC. Amino acid sequence: CASSISGAVPAETQYF. Variable domain in full (rest from reference TRBV19 and TRBJ2-5): DGGITQSPKYLFRKEGQNVTLSCEQNLNHDAMYWYRQDPGQGLRLIYYSQIVNDFQKGDIAEGYSVSREKKESFPLTVTSAQKNPTAFYLCASSISGAVPAETQYFGPGTRLLVL.

The chain has TRBV2 and TRBJ2-3, with TRBD1 matching 9 bases. CDR3 length equals 17 residues. Trimming took 5 bases from V and 2 from J; bases not matched to a gene: 11. CDR1 is SNHLY, CDR2 FYNNEI, per germline. The CDR3 loop reads CASSPRLQGAFTDTQYF. The CDR3 region has the DNA TGTGCCAGCAGTCCCCGCCTACAGGGGGCCTTCACAGATACGCAGTATTTT.